The clone carrying this T cell receptor (beta chain) was counted ten times or more. These data originate in a study of T cells in Graves' hyperthyroidism and ophthalmopathy. The CDR3 covers 14 residues. CDR1 and CDR2 (germline): SQVTM, ANQGSEA. The germline V and J ends were trimmed by 6 bases and 2 bases, with 16 bases remaining between them. The source material, RNA transcripts, was used to amplify TCR beta CDR3 regions. TCR CDR3 regions were first amplified by RT-PCR with HTBI primers. TCRdb used MiXCR to reprocess the multiplex PCR reads, holding one entry per CDR3 protein. The sample has approximately 700,000 distinct CDR3 sequences, just under 45% seen once.

The chain combines TRBV29-1 with TRBJ1-2; D is perhaps TRBD1 (5 bases). The sequence derives from an adult man with Graves' disease, either hyperthyroidism or ophthalmopathy (not recorded which). Sequences were obtained from peripheral blood or thyroid tissue (not recorded which). The CDR3 spells CSVAGLGSNYGYTF. In DNA form, the CDR3 reads TGCAGCGTGGCGGGACTGGGGTCGAACTATGGCTACACCTTC.